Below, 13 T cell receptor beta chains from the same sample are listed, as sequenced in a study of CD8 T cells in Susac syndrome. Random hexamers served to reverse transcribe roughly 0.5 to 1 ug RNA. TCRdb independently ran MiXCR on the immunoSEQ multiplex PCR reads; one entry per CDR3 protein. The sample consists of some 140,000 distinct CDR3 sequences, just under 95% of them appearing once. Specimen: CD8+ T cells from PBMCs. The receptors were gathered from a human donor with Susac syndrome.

The DNA for the CDR3 is TGTGCCAGCAGCTTGGGATACAGGCGGGGAACTGAAGCTTTCTTT. Translated, it gives CASSLGYRRGTEAFF. The chain joins TRBV5-6 to TRBJ1-1; possible D gene TRBD1, 5 bases. Trimming removed 0 bases from V and 5 bases from J, with 14 bases in between. This CDR3 comprises 15 residues. Germline values: CDR1 SGHDT, CDR2 YYEEEE.

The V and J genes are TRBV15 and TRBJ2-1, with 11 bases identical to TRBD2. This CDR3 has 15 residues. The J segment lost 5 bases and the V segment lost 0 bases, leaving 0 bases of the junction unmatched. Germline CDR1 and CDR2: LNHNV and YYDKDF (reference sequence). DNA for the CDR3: TGTGCCACCAGCAGAGAACTAGCGGGAGACAATGAGCAGTTCTTC. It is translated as CATSRELAGDNEQFF. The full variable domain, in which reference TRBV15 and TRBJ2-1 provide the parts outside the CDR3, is DAMVIQNPRYQVTQFGKPVTLSCSQTLNHNVMYWYQQKSSQAPKLLFHYYDKDFNNEADTPDNFQSRRPNTSFCFLDIRSPGLGDTAMYLCATSRELAGDNEQFFGPGTRLTVL.

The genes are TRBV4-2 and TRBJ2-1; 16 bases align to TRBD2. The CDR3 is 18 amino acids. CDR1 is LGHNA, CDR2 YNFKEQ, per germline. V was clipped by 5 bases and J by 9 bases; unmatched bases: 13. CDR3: CASSDTGTSGRAVTEQFF. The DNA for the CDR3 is TGTGCCAGCAGCGACACCGGGACTAGCGGGAGGGCCGTTACTGAGCAGTTCTTC.

The CDR3 loop reads CASSLGQGRADTQYF. The CDR3 region has the DNA TGCGCCAGCAGCTTGGGGCAGGGGCGTGCAGATACGCAGTATTTT. The chain joins TRBV5-1 to TRBJ2-3; a possible D gene is TRBD1 (6 bases). Germline assignment: CDR1 SGHRS and CDR2 YFSETQ. V lost 0 bases, J lost 4 bases, and 12 bases lay in between. The CDR3 is made up of 15 amino acids.

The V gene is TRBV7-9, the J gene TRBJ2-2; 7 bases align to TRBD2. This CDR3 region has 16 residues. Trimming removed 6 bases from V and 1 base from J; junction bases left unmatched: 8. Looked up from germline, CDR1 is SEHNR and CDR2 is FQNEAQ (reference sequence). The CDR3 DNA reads TGTGCCAGCAGACATCCCAGCGGGAAGAACACCGGGGAGCTGTTTTTT. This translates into CASRHPSGKNTGELFF. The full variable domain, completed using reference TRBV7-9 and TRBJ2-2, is DTGVSQNPRHKITKRGQNVTFRCDPISEHNRLYWYRQTLGQGPEFLTYFQNEAQLEKSRLLSDRFSAERPKGSFSTLEIQRTEQGDSAMYLCASRHPSGKNTGELFFGEGSRLTVL.

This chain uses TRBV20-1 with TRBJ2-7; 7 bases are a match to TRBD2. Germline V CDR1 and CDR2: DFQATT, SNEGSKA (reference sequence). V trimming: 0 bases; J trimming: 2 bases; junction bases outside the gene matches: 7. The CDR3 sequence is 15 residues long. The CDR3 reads CSARDVAGVTYEQYF. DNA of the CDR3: TGCAGTGCTAGAGATGTGGCGGGAGTTACCTACGAGCAGTACTTC.

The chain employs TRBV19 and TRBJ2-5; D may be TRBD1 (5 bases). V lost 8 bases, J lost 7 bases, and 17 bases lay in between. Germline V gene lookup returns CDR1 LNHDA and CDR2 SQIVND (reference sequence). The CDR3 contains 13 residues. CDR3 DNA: TGTGCCAGTTTCCCACTATGGGGCCCGACCCAGTACTTC. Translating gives CASFPLWGPTQYF. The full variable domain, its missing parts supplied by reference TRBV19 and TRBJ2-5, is DGGITQSPKYLFRKEGQNVTLSCEQNLNHDAMYWYRQDPGQGLRLIYYSQIVNDFQKGDIAEGYSVSREKKESFPLTVTSAQKNPTAFYLCASFPLWGPTQYFGPGTRLLVL.

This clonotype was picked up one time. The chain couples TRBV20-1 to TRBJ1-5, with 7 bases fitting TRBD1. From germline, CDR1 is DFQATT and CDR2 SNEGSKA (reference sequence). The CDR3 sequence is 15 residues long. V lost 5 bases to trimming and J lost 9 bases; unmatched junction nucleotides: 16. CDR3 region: CSALSDRDGQGPQHF. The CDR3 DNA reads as TGCAGTGCTCTCTCTGACAGGGATGGGCAGGGGCCCCAGCATTTT.

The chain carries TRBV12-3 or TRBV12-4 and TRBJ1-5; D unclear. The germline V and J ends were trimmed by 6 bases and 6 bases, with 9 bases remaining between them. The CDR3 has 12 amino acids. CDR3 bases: TGTGCCAGCAGGGAAGGTTCTCAGCCCCAGCATTTT. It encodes CASREGSQPQHF.

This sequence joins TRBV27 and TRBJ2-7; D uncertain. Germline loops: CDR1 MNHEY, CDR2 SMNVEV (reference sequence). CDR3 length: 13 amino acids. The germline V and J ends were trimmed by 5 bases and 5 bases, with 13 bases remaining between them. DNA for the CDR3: TGTGCCAGCAGTCCGTTCCCTACGGACGAGCAGTACTTC. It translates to CASSPFPTDEQYF.

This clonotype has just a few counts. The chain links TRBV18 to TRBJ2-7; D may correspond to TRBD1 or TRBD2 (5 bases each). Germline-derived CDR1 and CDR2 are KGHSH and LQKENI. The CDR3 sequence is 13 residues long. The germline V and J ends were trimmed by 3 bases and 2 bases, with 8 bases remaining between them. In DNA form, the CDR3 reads TGTGCCAGCTCACCGGGACGGGCCTACGAGCAGTACTTC. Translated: CASSPGRAYEQYF.

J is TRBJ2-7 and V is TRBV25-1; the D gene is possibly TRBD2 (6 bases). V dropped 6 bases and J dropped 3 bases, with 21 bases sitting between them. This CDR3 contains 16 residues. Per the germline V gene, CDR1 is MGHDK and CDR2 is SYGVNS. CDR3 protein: CASSALGEEGFYEQYF. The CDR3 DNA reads TGTGCCAGCAGCGCCCTAGGGGAGGAAGGATTCTACGAGCAGTACTTC.

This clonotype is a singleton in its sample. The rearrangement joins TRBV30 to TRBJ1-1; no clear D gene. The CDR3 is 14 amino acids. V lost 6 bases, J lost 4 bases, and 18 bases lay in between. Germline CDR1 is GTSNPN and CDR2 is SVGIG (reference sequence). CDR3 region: CACDPAGRTTEAFF. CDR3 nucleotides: TGTGCCTGCGACCCCGCCGGACGGACCACTGAAGCTTTCTTT.